The 11 T cell receptor beta chains presented below share a single source sample, sequenced in a study of T cell responses to AZD1222 COVID-19 vaccine. The assay was immunoSEQ multiplex PCR, and TCRdb's table has in-frame clones only and misses some. The data hold more than 70,000 clones, with 80% to 90% observed a single time. Sequenced material: peripheral blood, taken on day 0 of AZD1222 vaccination. All receptors derive from an adult in good health.

The chain employs TRBV11-1 and TRBJ2-5; D gene ambiguous. The germline CDR1 and CDR2 sequences are SGHAT and FQDESV (reference sequence). The length of the CDR3 is 16 residues. V was cut by 3 bases and J by 2 bases, with 16 bases left in between. CDR3 residues: CASSFRAGREQETQYF. The CDR3 DNA is TGTGCCAGCAGCTTTAGGGCTGGAAGGGAACAAGAGACCCAGTACTTC.

The chain is built from TRBV28 and TRBJ1-5, with unresolved D. This CDR3 region has 13 residues. Germline CDR1 reads MDHEN; CDR2 reads SYDVKM. V was clipped by 3 bases and J by 7 bases, with 10 bases between them. Here the CDR3 DNA reads TGTGCCAGCAGTTTTTCCCGCGTACAGCCCCAGCATTTT. This encodes CASSFSRVQPQHF.

This rearrangement joins TRBV19 to TRBJ2-3; TRBD2 matches at 13 bases. CDR1 is LNHDA and CDR2 is SQIVND in the germline V gene (reference sequence). The CDR3 has 17 amino acids. The V gene end was trimmed by 6 bases and the J gene end by 5 bases; junction bases not matched to a gene: 11. In DNA, the CDR3 is TGTGCCAGTAGCCTTGGACTAGCGGGAGTTGGTGGAGATACGCAGTATTTT. Encoded protein: CASSLGLAGVGGDTQYF.

This chain uses TRBV28 with TRBJ2-7; D remains unclear. V was cut by 4 bases and J by 2 bases, with 9 bases left in between. Germline loops: CDR1 MDHEN, CDR2 SYDVKM. CDR3 size: 13 residues. The DNA for the CDR3 is TGTGCCAGCAGTTCCCCGGCCACCTACGAGCAGTACTTC. Its protein is CASSSPATYEQYF.

This clone was detected once. CDR3 DNA: TGTGCCAGCAGCTCCCGGGACAGGGGGCCGGGGGAGACCCAGTACTTC. It codes for CASSSRDRGPGETQYF. The chain couples TRBV5-5 to TRBJ2-5, with TRBD1 matching 12 bases. The CDR3 extends over 16 amino acids. V dropped 3 bases and J dropped 5; count of bases not matched to a gene: 8. Germline V lookup: CDR1 SGHKS, CDR2 YYEKEE (reference sequence).

The J gene is TRBJ2-3, the V gene TRBV10-1; no clear D gene. The CDR3 extends over 14 amino acids. Trimming removed 6 bases from V and 1 base from J, with 11 bases in between. Germline CDR1 WNHNN, CDR2 SYGVQD (reference sequence). Here the CDR3 reads CASSALGGTDTQYF. CDR3 DNA: TGCGCCAGCAGCGCCCTGGGTGGCACAGATACGCAGTATTTT.

J is TRBJ2-3 and V is TRBV7-3; D gene ambiguous. Trimming left V 5 bases short and J 1 base short, with 16 bases between. Germline V CDR1 and CDR2: SGHTA, FQGTGA. The CDR3 is 16 residues long. The CDR3 reads CASSPNYQQGTDTQYF. As DNA, the CDR3 is TGTGCCAGCAGCCCTAACTACCAGCAAGGCACAGATACGCAGTATTTT.

This clone is a singleton in its sample. The chain has TRBV7-2 and TRBJ2-3; 11 nucleotides line up with TRBD2. J gave up 8 bases and V 6 bases, and 10 bases lay outside the gene matches. The germline CDR1 and CDR2 sequences are SGHTA and FQGNSA. This CDR3 comprises 15 residues. In DNA, the CDR3 is TGTGCCAGCAGGGAAGAACTAGCGGGAGTCCGTACGCAGTATTTT. Protein product: CASREELAGVRTQYF. Combining the CDR3 with reference TRBV7-2 and TRBJ2-3 gives the whole variable domain GAGVSQSPSNKVTEKGKDVELRCDPISGHTALYWYRQSLGQGLEFLIYFQGNSAPDKSGLPSDRFSAERTGGSVSTLTIQRTQQEDSAVYLCASREELAGVRTQYFGPGTRLTVL.

A remark on this clone: The same CDR3 also results from other DNA sequences found in this sample. V and J are TRBV7-9 and TRBJ1-2; TRBD1 agrees at 8 bases. Germline V gene lookup returns CDR1 SEHNR and CDR2 FQNEAQ (reference sequence). The CDR3 has 15 amino acids. The junction had 4 bases not matched to a gene; V was cut back by 1 base and J by 3 bases. The CDR3 here is CASSLDQGADYGYTF. As DNA, the CDR3 is TGTGCCAGCAGCTTAGACCAGGGGGCTGACTATGGCTACACCTTC.

This clone was recorded only once. The gene calls are TRBV14 and TRBJ1-2; TRBD1 matches 8 bases. The CDR3 runs to 17 residues. Per the germline V gene, CDR1 is SGHDN and CDR2 is FVKESK. With V trimmed by 0 bases and J by 1 base, 7 bases remained unmatched. The CDR3 DNA is TGTGCCAGCAGCCAAGATCCCCGGGACAGGTTTAACTATGGCTACACCTTC. This codes for CASSQDPRDRFNYGYTF.

The genes are TRBV6-5 and TRBJ2-7, with D uncertain. Germline CDR1 is MNHEY and CDR2 is SVGAGI. This CDR3 has 16 amino acids. Trimming pared 0 bases from V and 2 bases from J, leaving 14 bases between. The CDR3 bases are TGTGCCAGCAGTTACTCGACCACGGTAGGCACCTACGAGCAGTACTTC. As protein: CASSYSTTVGTYEQYF.